A selection of T cell receptor beta chains follows, all from one sample in a study of circulating CD8 cells and anti-PD-1 response in melanoma. TCRdb reprocessed the reads via MiXCR and lists one record per CDR3 protein. The table records 2,000 to 3,000 distinct CDR3 sequences, 5% to 6.5% of them present only once. The sequences come from CD8+ T cells from PBMCs, collected at baseline or after one month of anti-PD-1 therapy (not recorded which). These receptor sequences come from a human donor with melanoma. The CDR3 runs from the conserved cysteine through the conserved F or W. The listing skips clone size in some rows; elsewhere it reads once, few, many or a size class.

size,J,V,length,CDR3
few,TRBJ2-4,TRBV28,18,CASSFRPTRDLVKNIQYF
NA,TRBJ2-5,TRBV5-4,16,CASSPGVAGPGETQYF
medium-sized,TRBJ2-1,TRBV5-4,15,CASSLGAGPGNEQFF
medium-sized,TRBJ2-4,TRBV19,13,CASRDSLGNIQYF
few,TRBJ2-3,TRBV4-2,15,CASSEEQGAIDTQYF
medium-sized,TRBJ2-3,TRBV20-1,18,CSAPTSGGSARNPDTQYF
medium-sized,TRBJ1-1,TRBV9,14,CASSSGQGRTEAFF
medium-sized,TRBJ2-2,TRBV7-2,14,CASSEEFNTGELFF
medium-sized,TRBJ1-4,TRBV5-4,15,CASSTKGARNEKLFF
NA,TRBJ2-2,TRBV20-1,12,CSALPGAGELFF
medium-sized,TRBJ2-5,TRBV28,10,CASSSRAQYF
medium-sized,TRBJ2-1,TRBV19,14,CASSIVEGLNEQFF
NA,TRBJ1-5,TRBV19,16,CASSIGLWGSNQPQHF
medium-sized,TRBJ2-1,TRBV12-3/TRBV12-4,14,CASSPWDRYNEQFF
large,TRBJ2-1,TRBV2,13,CASSAVSYNEQFF
medium-sized,TRBJ2-4,TRBV15,16,CATSGRPRVAKNIQYF
medium-sized,TRBJ1-5,TRBV2,15,CASSELDREDQPQHF
NA,TRBJ2-2,TRBV2,15,CASGRGLADAGELFF
medium-sized,TRBJ2-7,TRBV3-1,14,CASSQGKGYYEQYF
large,TRBJ2-1,TRBV5-4,13,CASSSGQHNEQFF
medium-sized,TRBJ2-7,TRBV2,16,CASLRDPWAEEYEQYF
medium-sized,TRBJ2-7,TRBV28,14,CASSFGPSSYEQYF